A selection of T cell receptor beta chains follows, all from one sample in a study of cytomegalovirus exposure and HLA in healthy donors. TCRdb keeps only in-frame clones here, not all; method: immunoSEQ multiplex PCR. This repertoire includes some 75,000 clones. Sample: PBMCs. Source of these receptors: a female donor in good health and CMV-seropositive. The CDR3 runs from the conserved cysteine through the conserved F or W. Fields, in order: CDR3 DNA, CDR3 protein, V gene, D gene, J gene. A D gene is named only where the DNA matches it firmly.

DNA: TGTGCCAGCAGCAACACCGGGACACTGACTTCCTACGAGCAGTACTTC
CDR3: CASSNTGTLTSYEQYF
V: TRBV7-9
D: NA
J: TRBJ2-7

DNA: TGTGCCAGCAGCAGGACAGGTCTTCGATCCTACAATGAGCAGTTCTTC
CDR3: CASSRTGLRSYNEQFF
V: TRBV28
D: TRBD1
J: TRBJ2-1

DNA: TGTGCCAGCAGCCCGGGGACAGGGGGCGGCTACACCTTC
CDR3: CASSPGTGGGYTF
V: TRBV5-5
D: TRBD1
J: TRBJ1-2

DNA: TGTGCCTGGAGTGTCAGGCCCCAAGAGACCCAGTACTTC
CDR3: CAWSVRPQETQYF
V: TRBV30
D: NA
J: TRBJ2-5

DNA: TGTGCCAGCAGTTTCCTGGGGACTAGCGGGACCGGGGAGCTGTTTTTT
CDR3: CASSFLGTSGTGELFF
V: TRBV28
D: TRBD2
J: TRBJ2-2

DNA: TGTGCCAGCAGTTACGGACTAGCAACCCCCTACAATGAGCAGTTCTTC
CDR3: CASSYGLATPYNEQFF
V: TRBV6-5
D: TRBD2
J: TRBJ2-1

DNA: TGTGCCAGCAGCGAGGGAAGGACAGAGGTTAACTATGGCTACACCTTC
CDR3: CASSEGRTEVNYGYTF
V: TRBV9
D: NA
J: TRBJ1-2

DNA: TGTGCCAGCAGGTGGGAGATCCCCTACAATGAGCAGTTCTTC
CDR3: CASRWEIPYNEQFF
V: TRBV6-1
D: NA
J: TRBJ2-1

DNA: TGTGCCAGCAGTGACGACAGGGTGTCTGAAGCTTTCTTT
CDR3: CASSDDRVSEAFF
V: TRBV6-1
D: TRBD1
J: TRBJ1-1

DNA: TGTGCCAGCAGCGTAGGAGGGGGCCTGAACTATGGCTACACCTTC
CDR3: CASSVGGGLNYGYTF
V: TRBV9
D: TRBD1
J: TRBJ1-2

DNA: TGTGCCAGCAGCTTAGACTACAGGAGTCCACCCCTCCACTTT
CDR3: CASSLDYRSPPLHF
V: TRBV7-2
D: NA
J: TRBJ1-6

DNA: TGTGCCAGCAGTTTGGCGGGGAGCAATCAGCCCCAGCATTTT
CDR3: CASSLAGSNQPQHF
V: TRBV6-6
D: NA
J: TRBJ1-5

DNA: TGTGCCAGCTCAGCCACCACGGACATTCAGTACTTC
CDR3: CASSATTDIQYF
V: TRBV18
D: NA
J: TRBJ2-4

DNA: TGTGCCAGCAGCTTAGGACTAGCGGTTAGCACAGATACGCAGTATTTT
CDR3: CASSLGLAVSTDTQYF
V: TRBV7-6
D: TRBD2
J: TRBJ2-3

DNA: TGTGCCAGAACGCAGCCAAAGGACAGCTACACTGAAGCTTTCTTT
CDR3: CARTQPKDSYTEAFF
V: TRBV6-9
D: NA
J: TRBJ1-1

DNA: TGTGCCAGCAGCCGAGGGGGCGGAAACACCATATATTTT
CDR3: CASSRGGGNTIYF
V: TRBV27
D: TRBD1
J: TRBJ1-3

DNA: TGTGCCTGGAGTGTAAGGGGCGATGAGCAGTTCTTC
CDR3: CAWSVRGDEQFF
V: TRBV30
D: NA
J: TRBJ2-1

DNA: TGTGCCAGTAGTATAGAGAAGGCGGGGCGACGGCAGTTCTTC
CDR3: CASSIEKAGRRQFF
V: TRBV19
D: NA
J: TRBJ2-1